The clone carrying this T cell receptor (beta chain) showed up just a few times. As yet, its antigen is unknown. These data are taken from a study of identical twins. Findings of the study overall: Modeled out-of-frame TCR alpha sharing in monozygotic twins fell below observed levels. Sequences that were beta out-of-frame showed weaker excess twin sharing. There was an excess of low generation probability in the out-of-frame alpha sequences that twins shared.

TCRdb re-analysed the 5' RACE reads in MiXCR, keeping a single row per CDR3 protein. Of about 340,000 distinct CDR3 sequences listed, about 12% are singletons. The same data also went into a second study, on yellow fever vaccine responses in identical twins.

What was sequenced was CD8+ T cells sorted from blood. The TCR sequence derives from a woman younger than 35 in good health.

The DNA for the CDR3 is TGTGCCAGCAGTGTAGCGGGAGGGCCTGGAAAGAGGACCTACGAGCAGTACTTC. Protein product: CASSVAGGPGKRTYEQYF. The chain links TRBV6-1 to TRBJ2-7; 11 bases match TRBD2. Trimming removed 4 bases from V and 2 bases from J; junction bases left unmatched: 13. Germline V gene data show CDR1 as MNHNS and CDR2 as SASEGT. This CDR3 comprises 18 residues.